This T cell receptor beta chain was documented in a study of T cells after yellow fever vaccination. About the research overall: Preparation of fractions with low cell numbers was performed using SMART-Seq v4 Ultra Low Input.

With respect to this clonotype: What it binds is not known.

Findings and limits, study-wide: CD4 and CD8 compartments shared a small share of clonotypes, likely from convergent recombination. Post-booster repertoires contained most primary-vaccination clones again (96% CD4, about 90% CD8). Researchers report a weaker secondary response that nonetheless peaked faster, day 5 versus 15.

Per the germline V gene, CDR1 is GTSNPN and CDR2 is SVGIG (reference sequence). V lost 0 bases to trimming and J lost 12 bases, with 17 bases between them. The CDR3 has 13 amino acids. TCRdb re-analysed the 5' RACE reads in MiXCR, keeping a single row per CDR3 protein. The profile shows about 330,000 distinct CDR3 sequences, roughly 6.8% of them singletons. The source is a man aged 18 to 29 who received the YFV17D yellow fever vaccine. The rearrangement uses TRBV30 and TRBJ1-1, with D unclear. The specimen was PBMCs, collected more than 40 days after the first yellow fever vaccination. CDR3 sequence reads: CAWSVLPQGASFF. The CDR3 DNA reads TGTGCCTGGAGTGTATTACCGCAAGGTGCATCTTTCTTT.